A selection of T cell receptor beta chains follows, all from one sample in a study of shared clonotypes between healthy human individuals. The method was immunoSEQ multiplex PCR; TCRdb's version includes in-frame clones alone and lacks a portion of them. The sample includes 850,000 to 1,100,000 clones, around three quarters of them seen just once. Sample: memory CD4+ T cells from PBMCs. The receptor source for this set is a young man in good health. Some clones in this sample may be carry-over from other donors' samples. Both conserved end residues are part of each CDR3. A D gene is named only where the DNA matches it firmly. The size of a clone is reported for some rows only, either as once, few or many, or as a class for expanded clones.

>TRBJ2-7|TRBV11-2|-|-
CASSLLQLREQYF
TGTGCCAGCAGCTTACTCCAGTTGCGCGAGCAGTACTTC
>TRBJ2-6|TRBV5-6|-|-
CASSPTGLIIYSGANVLTF
TGTGCCAGCAGCCCAACCGGACTCATTATCTACTCTGGGGCCAACGTCCTGACTTTC
>TRBJ1-4|TRBV9|TRBD1|-
CASSPWTGSAGLFF
TGTGCCAGCAGCCCATGGACAGGGAGTGCGGGACTGTTTTTT
>TRBJ1-4|TRBV15|-|many
CATTPRGRRNEKLFF
TGTGCCACCACCCCAAGGGGCCGACGAAATGAAAAACTGTTTTTT
>TRBJ2-7|TRBV7-9|-|-
CASSLFQEVHEQYF
TGTGCCAGCAGCTTATTTCAAGAAGTCCACGAGCAGTACTTC
>TRBJ2-7|TRBV7-2|-|-
CASSQPGSFESYF
TGTGCCAGCAGCCAACCTGGGAGCTTTGAGTCGTACTTC
>TRBJ2-1|TRBV4-1|TRBD2|-
CASSQYGTSGRNEQFF
TGCGCCAGCAGCCAATACGGGACTAGCGGGAGGAATGAGCAGTTCTTC
>TRBJ1-2|TRBV28|-|-
CASSLTASDGYTF
TGTGCCAGCAGTTTAACGGCAAGCGATGGCTACACCTTC
>TRBJ2-3|TRBV5-1|-|-
CASSSDGRTMTDTQYF
TGCGCCAGCAGTTCGGACGGCCGTACGATGACAGATACGCAGTATTTT
>TRBJ2-2|TRBV7-3|-|-
CASSLSYTGELFF
TGTGCCAGCAGCTTAAGTTACACCGGGGAGCTGTTTTTT
>TRBJ2-1|TRBV12-2|-|-
CASRLAVYSPPYNEQFF
TGTGCAAGTCGCTTGGCGGTGTACTCGCCCCCCTACAATGAGCAGTTCTTC
>TRBJ2-2|TRBV7-3|TRBD1|-
CASSLDRGQSGELFF
TGTGCCAGCAGCTTGGACAGGGGGCAATCCGGGGAGCTGTTTTTT
>TRBJ2-3|TRBV6-5|-|-
CASSYRRGTDTQYF
TGTGCCAGCAGTTACCGCAGGGGCACAGATACGCAGTATTTT
>TRBJ2-7|TRBV29-1|TRBD2|few
CSVVGRRTYEQYF
TGCAGCGTTGTCGGGAGGAGAACCTACGAGCAGTACTTC
>TRBJ1-4|TRBV28|TRBD1|-
CASSLADRVIGKLFF
TGTGCCAGCAGTTTAGCCGACAGGGTAATCGGAAAACTGTTTTTT
>TRBJ1-2|TRBV10-2|TRBD1|once
CASSRAGGDYTF
TGCGCCAGCAGTCGCGCAGGGGGTGACTACACCTTC
>TRBJ1-4|TRBV18|-|once
CASSPRSGGRDISEKLFF
TGTGCCAGCTCACCACGATCTGGCGGTAGGGACATTTCCGAAAAACTGTTTTTT
>TRBJ2-7|TRBV7-9|TRBD2|-
CASSSRLAGFYEQYF
TGTGCCAGCAGCTCAAGACTAGCGGGATTCTACGAGCAGTACTTC
>TRBJ1-5|TRBV5-8|-|few
CASSLVPGVQPQHF
TGTGCCAGCAGCTTGGTTCCTGGGGTTCAGCCCCAGCATTTT
>TRBJ2-5|TRBV15|-|-
CATSREEGMAQYF
TGTGCCACCAGCAGAGAAGAAGGGATGGCCCAGTACTTC
>TRBJ2-7|TRBV28|-|-
CASSPLSEQYF
TGTGCCAGCAGTCCCTTGTCCGAGCAGTACTTC
>TRBJ1-3|TRBV28|-|-
CASSFRSGTGYTIYF
TGTGCCAGCAGTTTCAGGTCGGGTACAGGCTACACCATATATTTT